This T cell receptor (beta chain) was sequenced for a study of graft-versus-host responses after intestinal transplantation. Overall study: Anti-thymocyte globulin induction was given to all recipients, followed by tacrolimus and steroids for 2 to 4 years.

V trimming: 3 bases; J trimming: 5 bases; junction bases outside the gene matches: 10. This CDR3 region has 16 residues. Germline-derived CDR1 and CDR2 are LNHDA and SQIVND (reference sequence). TCRdb's copy holds only in-frame clones and misses some; the assay was immunoSEQ multiplex PCR. The sample carries tens of thousands of clones, roughly 94% recorded once. Details on this clone: Its specificity is not known.

Broader study findings: Allografts of patients with graft-donor T cell macrochimerism showed high graft-versus-host to host-versus-graft clone ratios.

The V gene is TRBV19, the J gene TRBJ1-2; 9 nucleotides match TRBD1. The input for sequencing was unstimulated CD8+ T cells sorted from spleen or lymph node cells, taken before intestinal transplant. This clonotype was obtained from a human donor who received an intestinal transplant. Here the CDR3 reads CASSISPGQGIYGYTF. CDR3 DNA sequence: TGTGCCAGTAGTATCTCGCCGGGACAGGGTATTTATGGCTACACCTTC.